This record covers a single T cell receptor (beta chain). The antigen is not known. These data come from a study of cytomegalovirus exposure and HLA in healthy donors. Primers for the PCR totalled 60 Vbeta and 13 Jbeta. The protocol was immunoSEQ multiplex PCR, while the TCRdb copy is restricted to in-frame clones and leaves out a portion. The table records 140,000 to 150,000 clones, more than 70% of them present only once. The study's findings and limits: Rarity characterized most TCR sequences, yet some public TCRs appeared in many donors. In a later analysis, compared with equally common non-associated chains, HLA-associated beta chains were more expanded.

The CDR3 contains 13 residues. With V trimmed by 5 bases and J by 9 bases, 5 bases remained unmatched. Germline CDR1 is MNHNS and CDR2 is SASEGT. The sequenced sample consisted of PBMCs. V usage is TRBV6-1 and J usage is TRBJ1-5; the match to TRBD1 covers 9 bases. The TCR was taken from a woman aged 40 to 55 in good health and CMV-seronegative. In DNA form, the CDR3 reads TGTGCCAGCAGTAGGACAGGGGTCGGGCCCCAGCATTTT. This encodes CASSRTGVGPQHF.